This T cell receptor (beta chain) was profiled in a study of blood T cell repertoires in COVID-19. Study-wide context: COVID-19 samples from acute and convalescent phases originated in the United States, Italy and Spain. PBMCs, B-cell-depleted T cells, or T cells were the source of the cDNA or gDNA that made up the material.

Original processing notes: By means of reference gene primer amplification, nucleated cell counts were estimated. Data came from immunoSEQ multiplex PCR; TCRdb stores just in-frame clones and leaves some out. V and J calls and clone size follow that table, whereas D and trimming were derived from the DNA. The sample shows around 340,000 clones, around nine tenths of them seen only once. There are 14 residues in the CDR3. The germline CDR1 and CDR2 sequences are MNHEY and SVGEGT. V shed 2 bases and J shed 0 bases, with 7 bases lying between them. This TCR was sampled from a woman aged 60-75 years with COVID-19, enrolled during active disease. The chain recombines TRBV6-2 or TRBV6-3 with TRBJ1-1; no definite D call. The sample taken for sequencing was peripheral blood. For the CDR3, the DNA is TGTGCCAGCAGTTACGGCGGAATGAACACTGAAGCTTTCTTT. Translating gives CASSYGGMNTEAFF.